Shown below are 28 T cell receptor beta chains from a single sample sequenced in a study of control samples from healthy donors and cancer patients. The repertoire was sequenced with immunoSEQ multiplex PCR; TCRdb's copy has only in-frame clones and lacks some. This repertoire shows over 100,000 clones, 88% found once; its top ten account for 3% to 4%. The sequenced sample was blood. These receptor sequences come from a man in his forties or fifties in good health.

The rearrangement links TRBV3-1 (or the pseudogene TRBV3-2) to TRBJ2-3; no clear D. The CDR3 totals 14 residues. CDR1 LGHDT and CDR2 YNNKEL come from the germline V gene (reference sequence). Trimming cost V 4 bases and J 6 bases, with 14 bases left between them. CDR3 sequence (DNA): TGTGCCAGCAGCCCCGTCCATTCATTGGATACGCAGTATTTT. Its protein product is CASSPVHSLDTQYF.

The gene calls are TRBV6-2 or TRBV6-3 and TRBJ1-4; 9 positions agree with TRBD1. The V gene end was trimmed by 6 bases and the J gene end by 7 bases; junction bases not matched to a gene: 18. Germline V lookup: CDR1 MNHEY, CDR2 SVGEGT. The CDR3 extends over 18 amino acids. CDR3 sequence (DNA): TGTGCCAGCAGCTATTGGACAGGGGACCTCTTTGACCCTGAAAAACTGTTTTTT. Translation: CASSYWTGDLFDPEKLFF.

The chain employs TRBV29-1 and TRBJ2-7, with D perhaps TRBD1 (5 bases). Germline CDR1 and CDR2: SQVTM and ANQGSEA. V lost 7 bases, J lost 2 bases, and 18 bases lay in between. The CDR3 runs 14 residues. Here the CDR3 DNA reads TGCAGCGCTGCGTTCCAGGGTAGGACCTACGAGCAGTACTTC. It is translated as CSAAFQGRTYEQYF.

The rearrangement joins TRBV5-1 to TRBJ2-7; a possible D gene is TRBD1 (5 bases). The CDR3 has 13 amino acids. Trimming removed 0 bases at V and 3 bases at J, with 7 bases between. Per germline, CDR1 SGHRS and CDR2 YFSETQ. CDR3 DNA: TGCGCCAGCAGCTTGGAAGGGGTCTACGAGCAGTACTTC. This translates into CASSLEGVYEQYF.

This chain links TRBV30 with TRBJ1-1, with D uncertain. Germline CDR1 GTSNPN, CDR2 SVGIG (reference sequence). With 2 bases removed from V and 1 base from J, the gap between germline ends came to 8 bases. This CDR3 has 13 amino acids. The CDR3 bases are TGTGCCTGGAGTAAGGCCACGAACACTGAAGCTTTCTTT. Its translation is CAWSKATNTEAFF. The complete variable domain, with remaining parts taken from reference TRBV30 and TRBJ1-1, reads SQTIHQWPATLVQPVGSPLSLECTVEGTSNPNLYWYRQAAGRGLQLLFYSVGIGQISSEVPQNLSASRPQDRQFILSSKKLLLSDSGFYLCAWSKATNTEAFFGQGTRLTVV.

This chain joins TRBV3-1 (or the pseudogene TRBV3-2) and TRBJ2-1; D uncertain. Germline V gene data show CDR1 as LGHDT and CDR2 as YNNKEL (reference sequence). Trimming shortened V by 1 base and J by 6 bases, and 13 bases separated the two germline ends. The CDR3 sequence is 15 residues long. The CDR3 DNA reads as TGTGCCAGCAGCCAAGTGAACATTATCGTCAATGAGCAGTTCTTC. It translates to CASSQVNIIVNEQFF.

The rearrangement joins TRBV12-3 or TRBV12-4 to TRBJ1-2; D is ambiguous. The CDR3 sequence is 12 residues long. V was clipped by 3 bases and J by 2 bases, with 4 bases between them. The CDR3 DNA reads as TGTGCCAGCAGTTTTCAGAACTATGGCTACACCTTC. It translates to CASSFQNYGYTF.

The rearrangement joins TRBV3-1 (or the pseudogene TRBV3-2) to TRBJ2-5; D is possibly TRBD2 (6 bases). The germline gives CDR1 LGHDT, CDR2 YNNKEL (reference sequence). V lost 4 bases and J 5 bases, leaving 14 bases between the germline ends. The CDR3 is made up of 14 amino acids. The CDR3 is CASSLPRGGETQYF. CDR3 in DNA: TGTGCCAGCAGCCTTCCGCGGGGCGGGGAGACCCAGTACTTC.

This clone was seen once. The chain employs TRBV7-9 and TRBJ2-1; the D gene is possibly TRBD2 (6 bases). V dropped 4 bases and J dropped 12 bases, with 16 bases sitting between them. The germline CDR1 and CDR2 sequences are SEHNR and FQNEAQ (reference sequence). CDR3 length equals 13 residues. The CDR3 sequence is CASSCRDCRGQFF. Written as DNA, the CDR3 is TGTGCCAGCAGCTGCCGGGACTGCCGTGGGCAGTTCTTC.

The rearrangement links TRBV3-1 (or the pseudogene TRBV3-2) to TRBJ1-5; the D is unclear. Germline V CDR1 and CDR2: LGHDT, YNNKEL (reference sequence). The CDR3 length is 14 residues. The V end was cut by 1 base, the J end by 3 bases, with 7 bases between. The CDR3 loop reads CASSQGTDNQPQHF. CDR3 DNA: TGTGCCAGCAGCCAAGGAACAGACAATCAGCCCCAGCATTTT.

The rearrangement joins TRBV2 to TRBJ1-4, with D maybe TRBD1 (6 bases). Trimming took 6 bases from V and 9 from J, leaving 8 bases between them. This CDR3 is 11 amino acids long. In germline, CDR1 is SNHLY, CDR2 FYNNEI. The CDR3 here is CASSRGKKLFF. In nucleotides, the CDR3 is TGTGCCAGCAGCAGGGGAAAAAAACTGTTTTTT.

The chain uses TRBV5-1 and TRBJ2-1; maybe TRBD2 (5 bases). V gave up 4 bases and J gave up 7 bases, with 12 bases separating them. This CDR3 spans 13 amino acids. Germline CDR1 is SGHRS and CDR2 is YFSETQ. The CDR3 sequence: CASSPGSGNEQFF. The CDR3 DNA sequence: TGCGCCAGCAGCCCCGGGTCGGGGAATGAGCAGTTCTTC.

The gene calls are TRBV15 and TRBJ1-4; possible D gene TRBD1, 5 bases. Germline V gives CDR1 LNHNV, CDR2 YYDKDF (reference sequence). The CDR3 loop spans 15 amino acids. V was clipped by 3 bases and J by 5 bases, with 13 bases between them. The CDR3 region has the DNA TGTGCCACCAGCAGCCACAGGCTCTCCAATGAAAAACTGTTTTTT. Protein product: CATSSHRLSNEKLFF.

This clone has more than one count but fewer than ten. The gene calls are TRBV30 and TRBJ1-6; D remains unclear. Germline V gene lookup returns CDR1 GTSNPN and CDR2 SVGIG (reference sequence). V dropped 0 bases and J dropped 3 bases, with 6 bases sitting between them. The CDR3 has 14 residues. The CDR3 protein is CAWSVTLYNSPLHF. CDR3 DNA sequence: TGTGCCTGGAGTGTAACCCTCTATAATTCACCCCTCCACTTT.

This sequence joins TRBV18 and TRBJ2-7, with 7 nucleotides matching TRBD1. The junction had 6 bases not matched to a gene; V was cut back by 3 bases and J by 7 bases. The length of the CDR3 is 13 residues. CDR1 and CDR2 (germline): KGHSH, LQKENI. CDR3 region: CASSPLTGQEQYF. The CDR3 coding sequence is TGTGCCAGCTCACCCTTGACAGGGCAGGAGCAGTACTTC.

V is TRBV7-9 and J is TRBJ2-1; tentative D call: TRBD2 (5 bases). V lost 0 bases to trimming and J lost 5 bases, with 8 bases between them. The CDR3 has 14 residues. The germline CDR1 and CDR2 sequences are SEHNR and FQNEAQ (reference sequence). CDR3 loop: CASSLAASNNEQFF. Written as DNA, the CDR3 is TGTGCCAGCAGCTTAGCTGCTAGCAACAATGAGCAGTTCTTC.

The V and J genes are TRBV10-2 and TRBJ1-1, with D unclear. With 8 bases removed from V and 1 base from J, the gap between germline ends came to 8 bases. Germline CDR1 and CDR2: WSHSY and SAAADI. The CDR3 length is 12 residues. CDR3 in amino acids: CASRRTNTEAFF. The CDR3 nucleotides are TGCGCCAGCCGGCGGACGAACACTGAAGCTTTCTTT.

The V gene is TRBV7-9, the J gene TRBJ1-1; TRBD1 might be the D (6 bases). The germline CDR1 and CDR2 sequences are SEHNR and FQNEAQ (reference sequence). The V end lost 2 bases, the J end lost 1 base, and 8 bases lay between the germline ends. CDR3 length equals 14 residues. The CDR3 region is CASSLRTENTEAFF. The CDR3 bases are TGTGCCAGCAGCTTACGGACAGAGAACACTGAAGCTTTCTTT.

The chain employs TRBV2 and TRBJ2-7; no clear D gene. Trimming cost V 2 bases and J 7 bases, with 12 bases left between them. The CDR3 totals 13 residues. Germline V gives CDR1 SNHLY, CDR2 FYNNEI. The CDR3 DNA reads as TGTGCCAGCAGTGAAACGGGCGTGGGGGAGCAGTACTTC. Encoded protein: CASSETGVGEQYF. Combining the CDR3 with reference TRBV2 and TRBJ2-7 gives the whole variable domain EPEVTQTPSHQVTQMGQEVILRCVPISNHLYFYWYRQILGQKVEFLVSFYNNEISEKSEIFDDQFSVERPDGSNFTLKIRSTKLEDSAMYFCASSETGVGEQYFGPGTRLTVT.

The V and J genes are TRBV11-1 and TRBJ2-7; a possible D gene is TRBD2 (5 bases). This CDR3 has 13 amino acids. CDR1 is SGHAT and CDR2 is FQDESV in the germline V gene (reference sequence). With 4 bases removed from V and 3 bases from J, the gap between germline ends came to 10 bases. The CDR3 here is CASSYAGHYEQYF. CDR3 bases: TGTGCCAGCAGCTACGCGGGTCACTACGAGCAGTACTTC.

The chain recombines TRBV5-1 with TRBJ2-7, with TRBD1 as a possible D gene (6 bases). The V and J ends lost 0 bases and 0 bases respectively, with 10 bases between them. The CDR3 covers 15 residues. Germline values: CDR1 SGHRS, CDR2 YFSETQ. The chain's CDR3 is CASSLAGTSSYEQYF. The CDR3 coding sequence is TGCGCCAGCAGCTTGGCCGGGACAAGCTCCTACGAGCAGTACTTC.

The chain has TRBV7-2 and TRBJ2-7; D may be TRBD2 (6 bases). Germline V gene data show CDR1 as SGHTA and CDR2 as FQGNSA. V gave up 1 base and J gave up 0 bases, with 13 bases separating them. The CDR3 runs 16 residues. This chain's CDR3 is CASSLVGGLPSYEQYF. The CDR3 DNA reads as TGTGCCAGCAGCTTAGTCGGGGGTTTACCCTCCTACGAGCAGTACTTC.

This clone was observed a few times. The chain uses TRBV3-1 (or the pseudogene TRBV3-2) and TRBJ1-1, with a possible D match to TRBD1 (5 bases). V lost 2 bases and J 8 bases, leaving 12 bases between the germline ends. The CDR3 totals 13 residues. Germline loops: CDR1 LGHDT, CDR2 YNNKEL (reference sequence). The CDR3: CASSQKFRTEAFF. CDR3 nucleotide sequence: TGTGCCAGCAGCCAAAAATTTAGGACAGAAGCTTTCTTT.

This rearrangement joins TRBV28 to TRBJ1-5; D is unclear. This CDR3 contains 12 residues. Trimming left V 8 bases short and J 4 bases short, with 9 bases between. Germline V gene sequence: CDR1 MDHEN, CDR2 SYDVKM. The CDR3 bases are TGTGCCAGCCTCGGGTGGAATCAGCCCCAGCATTTT. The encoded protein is CASLGWNQPQHF.

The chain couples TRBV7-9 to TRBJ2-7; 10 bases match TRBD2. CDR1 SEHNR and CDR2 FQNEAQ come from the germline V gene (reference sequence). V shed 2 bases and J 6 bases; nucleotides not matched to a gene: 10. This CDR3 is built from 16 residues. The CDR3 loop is CASSLLSGGAPGEQYF. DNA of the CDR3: TGTGCCAGCAGCTTATTGAGCGGGGGGGCACCGGGCGAGCAGTACTTC. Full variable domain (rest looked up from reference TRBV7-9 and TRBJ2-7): DTGVSQNPRHKITKRGQNVTFRCDPISEHNRLYWYRQTLGQGPEFLTYFQNEAQLEKSRLLSDRFSAERPKGSFSTLEIQRTEQGDSAMYLCASSLLSGGAPGEQYFGPGTRLTVT.

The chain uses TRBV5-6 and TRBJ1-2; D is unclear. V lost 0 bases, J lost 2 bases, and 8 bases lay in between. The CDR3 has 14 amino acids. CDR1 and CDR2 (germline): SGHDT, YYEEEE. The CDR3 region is CASSLDLSNYGYTF. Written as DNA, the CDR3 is TGTGCCAGCAGCTTGGATCTCTCAAACTATGGCTACACCTTC. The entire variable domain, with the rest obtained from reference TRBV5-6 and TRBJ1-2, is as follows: DAGVTQSPTHLIKTRGQQVTLRCSPKSGHDTVSWYQQALGQGPQFIFQYYEEEERQRGNFPDRFSGHQFPNYSSELNVNALLLGDSALYLCASSLDLSNYGYTFGSGTRLTVV.

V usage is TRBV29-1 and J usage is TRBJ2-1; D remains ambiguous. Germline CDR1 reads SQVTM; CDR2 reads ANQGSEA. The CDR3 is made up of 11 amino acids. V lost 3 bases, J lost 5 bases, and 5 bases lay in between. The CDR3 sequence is CSVDTNNEQFF. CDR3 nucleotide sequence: TGCAGCGTTGATACAAACAATGAGCAGTTCTTC.

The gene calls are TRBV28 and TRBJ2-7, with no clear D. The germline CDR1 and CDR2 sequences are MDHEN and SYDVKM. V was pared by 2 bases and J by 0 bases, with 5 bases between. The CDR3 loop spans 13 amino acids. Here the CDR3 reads CASSLTVSYEQYF. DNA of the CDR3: TGTGCCAGCAGTTTAACAGTCTCCTACGAGCAGTACTTC.